The rows below give T cell receptor beta chains drawn from one sample of a study of PD-L1 blockade in urothelial cancer. Sequencing was performed with immunoSEQ multiplex PCR; in TCRdb, only in-frame clones are kept and a portion is missing. This table has 35,000 to 45,000 clones, approximately 93% appearing once. Sequenced here: PBMCs, sampled around atezolizumab (anti-PD-L1) treatment. These receptors were taken from a woman aged 60-75 years with urothelial cancer. The CDR3 runs from the conserved cysteine through the conserved F or W. The D gene is left open where the match is weak. Not all rows give a size; the values are once, few, many and, for expanded clones, a class.

J: TRBJ1-4; V: TRBV4-2; size: .; D: .; DNA: TGTGCCAGCAGCCAAGATCGAGTGGGACACGCTGAAAAACTGTTTTTT; CDR3: CASSQDRVGHAEKLFF
J: TRBJ2-3; V: TRBV2; size: .; D: TRBD2; DNA: TGTGCCAGCAGTGAAGTGGGACTAGCGGGAGGGCAGTATTTT; CDR3: CASSEVGLAGGQYF
J: TRBJ1-2; V: TRBV29-1; size: .; D: .; DNA: TGCAGCGTTGAAGTCTCCTGGACAGACTATGGCTACACCTTC; CDR3: CSVEVSWTDYGYTF
J: TRBJ2-3; V: TRBV7-9; size: .; D: TRBD1; DNA: TGTGCCAGCAGCTCGAGAGGGACAGGGGCGGTAGATACGCAGTATTTT; CDR3: CASSSRGTGAVDTQYF
J: TRBJ2-7; V: TRBV19; size: .; D: .; DNA: TGTGCCAGTAGTATAGGGCCGGGGGTCTACGAGCAGTACTTC; CDR3: CASSIGPGVYEQYF
J: TRBJ2-7; V: TRBV28; size: .; D: TRBD2; DNA: TGTGCCAGCAGTTTATTTGGGACTAGCGGCGAGCAGTACTTC; CDR3: CASSLFGTSGEQYF
J: TRBJ2-1; V: TRBV28; size: .; D: TRBD2; DNA: TGTGCCAGCAGTTTATATTTGGCTAGCGGTAGAAATGAGCAGTTCTTC; CDR3: CASSLYLASGRNEQFF
J: TRBJ2-3; V: TRBV15; size: .; D: TRBD1; DNA: TGTGCCACCAGCAGAGGGGACAGCGACACAGATACGCAGTATTTT; CDR3: CATSRGDSDTDTQYF
J: TRBJ2-3; V: TRBV10-3; size: .; D: .; DNA: TGTGCCATCAAGGGGTCCGGTCAGCAGTATTTT; CDR3: CAIKGSGQQYF
J: TRBJ2-5; V: TRBV5-5; size: .; D: .; DNA: TGTGCCAGCACGGGAAAAACAGGGTCCATCCAAGAGACCCAGTACTTC; CDR3: CASTGKTGSIQETQYF
J: TRBJ2-1; V: TRBV20-1; size: once; D: .; DNA: TGCAGTGCCGGCGGTAACAATGAGCAGTTCTTC; CDR3: CSAGGNNEQFF
J: TRBJ2-7; V: TRBV6-6; size: once; D: TRBD2; DNA: TGTGCCAGCACCAACAGGCTAGCGGGAGGTTACGAGCAGTACTTC; CDR3: CASTNRLAGGYEQYF
J: TRBJ2-1; V: TRBV11-1; size: few; D: .; DNA: TGTGCCAGCAGCCCAATCCCGGACAGCTACAATGAGCAGTTCTTC; CDR3: CASSPIPDSYNEQFF
J: TRBJ1-2; V: TRBV5-5; size: .; D: TRBD1; DNA: TGTGCCAGCAGCTTGGCCCGACAGGGGTTAGAGGGCTACACCTTC; CDR3: CASSLARQGLEGYTF
J: TRBJ1-4; V: TRBV19; size: once; D: .; DNA: TGTGCCAGTAGTACCGGCAGGCTCAATGAAAAACTGTTTTTT; CDR3: CASSTGRLNEKLFF
J: TRBJ2-2; V: TRBV7-9; size: .; D: TRBD2; DNA: TGTGCCAGCAGCTTAGTCCTGGGACTAGCGTCAGGCGGGGAGCTGTTTTTT; CDR3: CASSLVLGLASGGELFF
J: TRBJ2-7; V: TRBV5-8; size: .; D: .; DNA: TGTGCCAGCAGCTCCCCGGGACTCACAACCTACGAGCAGTACTTC; CDR3: CASSSPGLTTYEQYF
J: TRBJ2-1; V: TRBV6-1; size: .; D: .; DNA: TGTGCCAGCAGTGAAGTAGCCGGATACAATGAGCAGTTCTTC; CDR3: CASSEVAGYNEQFF
J: TRBJ2-3; V: TRBV28; size: .; D: TRBD2; DNA: TGTGCCAGCAGCCTTCCCATAGCGGGCTACACAGATACGCAGTATTTT; CDR3: CASSLPIAGYTDTQYF
J: TRBJ2-3; V: TRBV28; size: .; D: .; DNA: TGTGCCAGCAGTTTGGGGCGGGGCCCGCGGACAGATACGCAGTATTTT; CDR3: CASSLGRGPRTDTQYF
J: TRBJ2-7; V: TRBV2; size: few; D: TRBD1; DNA: TGTGCCAGCATTCCATGGGGCAGGGGGAGCTACGAGCAGTACTTC; CDR3: CASIPWGRGSYEQYF
J: TRBJ2-7; V: TRBV19; size: .; D: TRBD1; DNA: TGTGCCAGTAGTATCCACAGGGGCCCCTCCTACGAGCAGTACTTC; CDR3: CASSIHRGPSYEQYF
J: TRBJ2-7; V: TRBV4-1; size: .; D: TRBD2; DNA: TGCGCCAGCAGCCTATTCTCGTCGGGACTAGTTCTTTTTGCCGAGCAGTACTTC; CDR3: CASSLFSSGLVLFAEQYF
J: TRBJ2-1; V: TRBV5-1; size: .; D: .; DNA: TGCGCCAGCAGCTTGAGGGGGAGGGACCACAATGAGCAGTTCTTC; CDR3: CASSLRGRDHNEQFF
J: TRBJ1-3; V: TRBV28; size: .; D: .; DNA: TGTGCCAGCAGTTTATTCGGGAGGGTTTCAGGTGGAAACACCATATATTTT; CDR3: CASSLFGRVSGGNTIYF
J: TRBJ2-2; V: TRBV4-3; size: .; D: TRBD2; DNA: TGCGCCAGCAGCCAACCTAGACTAGCGGCTTACACGAACACCGGGGAGCTGTTTTTT; CDR3: CASSQPRLAAYTNTGELFF
J: TRBJ1-1; V: TRBV7-3; size: .; D: .; DNA: TGTGCCAGCAGCTCTTATTGGGATTACAGGTCCGGAATGAACACTGAAGCTTTCTTT; CDR3: CASSSYWDYRSGMNTEAFF
J: TRBJ2-5; V: TRBV4-1; size: once; D: .; DNA: TGCGCCAGCAGCCAATTACTGGAGGGAGGCAGAGAGACCCAGTACTTC; CDR3: CASSQLLEGGRETQYF
J: TRBJ2-1; V: TRBV29-1; size: once; D: TRBD2; DNA: TGCAGCGTCTGGGAGGGTAGGGAGCAGTTCTTC; CDR3: CSVWEGREQFF
J: TRBJ1-2; V: TRBV18; size: .; D: TRBD1; DNA: TGTGCCAGCTCACACAAAGGACAGGGGGTGAGGTATGGCTACACCTTC; CDR3: CASSHKGQGVRYGYTF
J: TRBJ1-5; V: TRBV28; size: .; D: .; DNA: TGTGCCTCCGTAACTCTAAGTCAGCCCCAGCATTTT; CDR3: CASVTLSQPQHF
J: TRBJ1-4; V: TRBV28; size: .; D: .; DNA: TGTGCCAGCTCGGGGGGGCGGGTGGATGAAAAACTGTTTTTT; CDR3: CASSGGRVDEKLFF
J: TRBJ2-7; V: TRBV19; size: .; D: TRBD1; DNA: TGTGCCAGCCGCCCCGGACAGGGGGTTTACGAGCAGTACTTC; CDR3: CASRPGQGVYEQYF
J: TRBJ2-2; V: TRBV10-1; size: .; D: .; DNA: TGCGCCAGCAGTGAGAACACCAACACCGGGGAGCTGTTTTTT; CDR3: CASSENTNTGELFF
J: TRBJ2-3; V: TRBV27; size: .; D: .; DNA: TGTGCCAGCAGTATAAACACAGATACGCAGTATTTT; CDR3: CASSINTDTQYF
J: TRBJ1-1; V: TRBV5-1; size: .; D: TRBD1; DNA: TGCGCCAGCAGCTTCGGACAGGGGGCCCAATGGACTGAAGCTTTCTTT; CDR3: CASSFGQGAQWTEAFF
J: TRBJ2-7; V: TRBV2; size: .; D: .; DNA: TGTGCCAGCAGTTTTAGCGGAACCTCCTACGAGCAGTACTTC; CDR3: CASSFSGTSYEQYF
J: TRBJ2-2; V: TRBV5-4; size: .; D: TRBD2; DNA: TGTGCCAGCAGCCGGACTAGCGGGAGGGCCTCCACCGGGGAGCTGTTTTTT; CDR3: CASSRTSGRASTGELFF
J: TRBJ1-1; V: TRBV11-2; size: once; D: .; DNA: TGTGCCAGCAGCTTTTTCCTACAGGAAAGGGGGACTGAAGCTTTCTTT; CDR3: CASSFFLQERGTEAFF
J: TRBJ2-7; V: TRBV7-3; size: .; D: TRBD2; DNA: TGTGCCAGCAGCGTAAGCGGGAGGGCCTTGGAGCAGTACTTC; CDR3: CASSVSGRALEQYF
J: TRBJ2-1; V: TRBV7-3; size: .; D: .; DNA: TGTGCCAGCAGCCCCGGGTCTATGTACAATGAGCAGTTCTTC; CDR3: CASSPGSMYNEQFF
J: TRBJ2-1; V: TRBV12-5; size: .; D: TRBD1; DNA: TGTGCTAGTGGTCCTTACAGGGGGTATAATGAGCAGTTCTTC; CDR3: CASGPYRGYNEQFF
J: TRBJ2-3; V: TRBV5-1; size: .; D: TRBD2; DNA: TGCGCCAGCAGCTTGGCTGGGATTTGGACTAGCGGCACAGATACGCAGTATTTT; CDR3: CASSLAGIWTSGTDTQYF
J: TRBJ2-7; V: TRBV5-6; size: .; D: TRBD2; DNA: TGTGCCAGCAGCTTGGGTATAGCGGGAGTTGGCGAGCAGTACTTC; CDR3: CASSLGIAGVGEQYF
J: TRBJ2-2; V: TRBV11-2; size: .; D: .; DNA: TGTGCCAGCAGCCCCGACGGGTGGACCGGGGAGCTGTTTTTT; CDR3: CASSPDGWTGELFF
J: TRBJ1-4; V: TRBV6-5; size: once; D: .; DNA: TGTGCCAGCAGATATAATGAAAAACTGTTTTTT; CDR3: CASRYNEKLFF
J: TRBJ1-2; V: TRBV4-1; size: .; D: TRBD1; DNA: TGCGCCAGCAGCCCCTCTGGACAGGGCGTTGCCTATGGCTACACCTTC; CDR3: CASSPSGQGVAYGYTF
J: TRBJ2-1; V: TRBV13; size: .; D: TRBD2; DNA: TGTGCCAGCAGCTTGGGACTAGCAGGATACGTTGGGAATGAGCAGTTCTTC; CDR3: CASSLGLAGYVGNEQFF
J: TRBJ1-1; V: TRBV7-6; size: .; D: TRBD1; DNA: TGTGCCAGCAGCCAAGACAGGGCATCGGGGACTGAAGCTTTCTTT; CDR3: CASSQDRASGTEAFF
J: TRBJ2-7; V: TRBV19; size: .; D: TRBD1; DNA: TGTGCCAGTAGTAAACCGGGACAGGCTTACTACGAGCAGTACTTC; CDR3: CASSKPGQAYYEQYF
J: TRBJ2-3; V: TRBV6-1; size: .; D: .; DNA: TGTGCCAGCCGCCGGACAGACACAGATACGCAGTATTTT; CDR3: CASRRTDTDTQYF
J: TRBJ1-4; V: TRBV6-5; size: .; D: TRBD1; DNA: TGTGCCAGCAGACAGGGGGCAAGTGAAAAACTGTTTTTT; CDR3: CASRQGASEKLFF
J: TRBJ2-5; V: TRBV28; size: .; D: .; DNA: TGTGCCAGCAGCTCCCAAGAGACCCAGTACTTC; CDR3: CASSSQETQYF
J: TRBJ2-7; V: TRBV5-1; size: .; D: TRBD1; DNA: TGCGCCAGCAGCTTGGAGGGACAGGGGTTAAACGAGCAGTACTTC; CDR3: CASSLEGQGLNEQYF
J: TRBJ1-4; V: TRBV28; size: .; D: TRBD1; DNA: TGTGCCAGCAGGCCCCAGGGGGAAAATGAAAAACTGTTTTTT; CDR3: CASRPQGENEKLFF